The 20 T cell receptor beta chains presented below share a single source sample, sequenced in a study of cytotoxic CD8 clonotypes in ibrutinib-treated CLL. The table came from immunoSEQ multiplex PCR; TCRdb's copy has only in-frame clones and leaves some out. The sample includes nearly 300,000 clones, roughly 76% of them seen just once. The sequencing used PBMCs, collected at disease progression, from a patient treated with ibrutinib. The receptors here all came from a human donor with chronic lymphocytic leukemia.

V usage is TRBV13 and J usage is TRBJ1-4; D remains unclear. Germline CDR1 and CDR2: PRHDT and FYEKMQ (reference sequence). The CDR3 has 12 amino acids. Trimming left V 4 bases short and J 7 bases short, with 7 bases between. The CDR3 sequence is CASSSRGEKLFF. The CDR3 nucleotides read TGTGCCAGCAGCTCTCGAGGTGAAAAACTGTTTTTT.

The V and J genes are TRBV6-5 and TRBJ2-7; 7 nucleotides line up with TRBD1. Germline-derived CDR1 and CDR2 are MNHEY and SVGAGI. The CDR3 consists of 14 residues. V was clipped by 5 bases and J by 7 bases; unmatched bases: 11. The DNA for the CDR3 is TGTGCCAGCAGTCCCGACAGGGACCTAAGGGAGCAGTACTTC. Protein sequence: CASSPDRDLREQYF.

The chain carries TRBV11-3 and TRBJ2-7; D gene uncertain. The germline V and J ends were trimmed by 3 bases and 2 bases, with 8 bases remaining between them. The CDR3 sequence is 13 residues long. Germline CDR1 and CDR2: SGHNT and YENEEA. This CDR3 reads CASSFNQAYEQYF. DNA for the CDR3: TGTGCCAGCAGCTTCAATCAGGCCTACGAGCAGTACTTC.

This chain links TRBV19 with TRBJ1-2; no firm D call. V lost 7 bases and J lost 0, with 6 bases in between. This CDR3 has 12 residues. Per the germline V gene, CDR1 is LNHDA and CDR2 is SQIVND (reference sequence). This CDR3 reads CASTTANYGYTF. As DNA, the CDR3 is TGTGCCAGTACCACAGCTAACTATGGCTACACCTTC.

This sequence joins TRBV5-4 and TRBJ2-7, with D perhaps matching TRBD2 (6 bases). Trimming took 4 bases from V and 4 from J, leaving 15 bases between them. This CDR3 is built from 14 residues. Germline V lookup: CDR1 SGHNT, CDR2 YYREEE (reference sequence). CDR3 nucleotides: TGTGCCAGCAGCCTGGGACTTGATCCTTACGAGCAGTACTTC. Translation gives CASSLGLDPYEQYF.

The V call is TRBV28, the J call TRBJ2-7, with TRBD2 as a possible D gene (6 bases). The CDR3 is 14 residues long. CDR1 is MDHEN and CDR2 is SYDVKM in the germline V gene. The CDR3 sequence is CATLRGTYAYEQYF. DNA for the CDR3: TGTGCGACCCTTCGCGGGACTTATGCCTACGAGCAGTACTTC.

The V call is TRBV10-3, the J call TRBJ1-2; 7 positions agree with TRBD1. Germline loops: CDR1 ENHRY, CDR2 SYGVKD. This CDR3 spans 13 amino acids. V was pared by 6 bases and J by 3 bases, with 4 bases of the junction left unmatched. The DNA for the CDR3 is TGTGCCATCAGCTGGGACAGCCACTATGGCTACACCTTC. Its translation: CAISWDSHYGYTF.

This rearrangement joins TRBV11-2 to TRBJ2-3; TRBD1 matches at 9 bases. Germline V gene lookup returns CDR1 SGHAT and CDR2 FQNNGV. The CDR3 totals 18 residues. The V segment lost 7 bases and the J segment 4 bases; nucleotides outside the gene matches: 18. CDR3 in amino acids: CASNKRTKLQGAADTQYF. In DNA form, the CDR3 reads TGTGCCAGCAATAAAAGAACTAAATTACAGGGGGCGGCAGATACGCAGTATTTT.

V usage is TRBV15 and J usage is TRBJ1-1, with D possibly TRBD1 on 6 matching bases. CDR3 length: 14 amino acids. From germline, CDR1 is LNHNV and CDR2 YYDKDF (reference sequence). V was cut by 3 bases and J by 0 bases, with 8 bases left in between. The CDR3 here is CATSRGGMNTEAFF. For the CDR3, the DNA is TGTGCCACCAGCAGGGGGGGCATGAACACTGAAGCTTTCTTT.

The chain uses TRBV28 and TRBJ2-4, with unresolved D. Germline-derived CDR1 and CDR2 are MDHEN and SYDVKM. Trimming pared 5 bases from V and 0 bases from J, leaving 17 bases between. There are 17 residues in the CDR3. Here the CDR3 reads CASSRISRFPAKNIQYF. The CDR3 DNA follows: TGTGCCAGCAGTCGAATCAGTAGGTTCCCAGCCAAAAACATTCAGTACTTC.

The rearrangement links TRBV15 to TRBJ1-4; D perhaps matches TRBD1 (5 bases). Trimming shortened V by 3 bases and J by 7 bases, and 15 bases separated the two germline ends. This CDR3 has 15 amino acids. Germline CDR1 is LNHNV and CDR2 is YYDKDF (reference sequence). The CDR3 here is CATSSVGEDFEKLFF. The DNA of the CDR3 is TGTGCCACCAGCAGTGTGGGGGAGGACTTTGAAAAACTGTTTTTT.

This clone was counted only a few times. The chain carries TRBV28 and TRBJ1-1, with D perhaps matching TRBD1 (5 bases). Germline CDR1 is MDHEN and CDR2 is SYDVKM. V dropped 0 bases and J dropped 3 bases, with 8 bases sitting between them. CDR3 length equals 14 residues. The CDR3, as DNA: TGTGCCAGCAGTTTATGGGTAGGGGACACTGAAGCTTTCTTT. Translating gives CASSLWVGDTEAFF.

CDR3 sequence (DNA): TGTGCCATCAGTGAGTCTGGATCTTACGAGCAGTACTTC. Protein: CAISESGSYEQYF. The chain recombines TRBV10-3 with TRBJ2-7; D ambiguous. The CDR3 loop spans 13 amino acids. The V end was cut by 0 bases, the J end by 4 bases, with 7 bases between. Germline assignment: CDR1 ENHRY and CDR2 SYGVKD.

The rearrangement joins TRBV4-2 to TRBJ2-1, with TRBD2 identical over 9 bases. Germline assignment: CDR1 LGHNA and CDR2 YNFKEQ. Trimming took 0 bases from V and 10 from J; bases not matched to a gene: 13. The CDR3 is made up of 17 amino acids. CDR3 amino acids: CASSQDSPLAGVNEQFF. CDR3 in DNA: TGTGCCAGCAGCCAAGACTCTCCGTTAGCGGGGGTGAACGAGCAGTTCTTC.

The V and J genes are TRBV2 and TRBJ2-1; D tentatively fits TRBD1 or TRBD2 (5 bases each). Trimming shortened V by 3 bases and J by 0 bases, and 12 bases separated the two germline ends. This CDR3 is built from 16 residues. Germline CDR1 and CDR2: SNHLY and FYNNEI. For the CDR3, the DNA is TGTGCCAGCAGTGAGGGACGTATCCTCTCCTACAATGAGCAGTTCTTC. The encoded protein is CASSEGRILSYNEQFF.

The chain combines TRBV27 with TRBJ1-3; weak D call: TRBD1 (5 bases). The CDR3 spans 15 residues. Germline lookup yields CDR1 MNHEY and CDR2 SMNVEV (reference sequence). V was cut by 5 bases and J by 0 bases, with 11 bases left in between. The CDR3 spells CASSPNGGSGNTIYF. The CDR3 DNA is TGTGCCAGCAGTCCTAACGGGGGCTCTGGAAACACCATATATTTT.

The CDR3 spells CASSQENLAGYNEQFF. The CDR3 coding sequence is TGCGCCAGCAGCCAAGAAAATCTAGCGGGGTACAATGAGCAGTTCTTC. The V gene is TRBV4-1, the J gene TRBJ2-1, with 9 bases that match TRBD2. The CDR3 spans 16 residues. With V trimmed by 0 bases and J by 4 bases, 4 bases remained unmatched. Germline assignment: CDR1 MGHRA and CDR2 YSYEKL.

This chain links TRBV9 with TRBJ1-2; TRBD1 aligns across 10 bases. Germline CDR1 reads SGDLS; CDR2 reads YYNGEE. Trimming removed 5 bases from V and 2 bases from J; junction bases left unmatched: 3. This CDR3 contains 14 residues. CDR3 DNA: TGTGCCAGCAGGGGACAGGGGCCCAACTATGGCTACACCTTC. Translation gives CASRGQGPNYGYTF.

The genes are TRBV7-9 and TRBJ2-3; no clear D gene. This CDR3 is built from 15 residues. V was shortened by 4 bases and J by 2 bases, with 13 bases between the two germline ends. Germline V lookup: CDR1 SEHNR, CDR2 FQNEAQ (reference sequence). In DNA form, the CDR3 reads TGTGCCAGCAGCTCGGGCGGCTTCGCCACAGATACGCAGTATTTT. Amino acids: CASSSGGFATDTQYF.

The genes are TRBV19 and TRBJ2-3, with D uncertain. Germline V gene data show CDR1 as LNHDA and CDR2 as SQIVND (reference sequence). The germline V and J ends were trimmed by 0 bases and 4 bases, with 11 bases remaining between them. The CDR3 contains 15 residues. CDR3 in DNA: TGTGCCAGTAGTATAGAAAGATTCGCGGCAGATACGCAGTATTTT. Protein product: CASSIERFAADTQYF.